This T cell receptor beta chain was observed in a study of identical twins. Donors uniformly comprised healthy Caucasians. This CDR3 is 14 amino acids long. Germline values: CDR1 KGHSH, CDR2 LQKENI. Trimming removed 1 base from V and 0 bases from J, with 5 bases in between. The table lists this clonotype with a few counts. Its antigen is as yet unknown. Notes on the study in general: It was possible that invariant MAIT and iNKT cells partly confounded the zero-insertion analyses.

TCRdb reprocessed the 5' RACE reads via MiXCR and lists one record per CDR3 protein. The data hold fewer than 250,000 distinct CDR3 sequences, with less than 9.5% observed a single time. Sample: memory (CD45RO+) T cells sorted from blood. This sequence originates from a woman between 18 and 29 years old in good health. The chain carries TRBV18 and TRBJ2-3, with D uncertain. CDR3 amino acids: CASSPLVSTDTQYF. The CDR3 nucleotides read TGTGCCAGCTCACCACTAGTTAGCACAGATACGCAGTATTTT.